The source of this T cell receptor (beta chain) is a study of neurological immune-mediated disorders. This CDR3 is 13 amino acids long. Germline loops: CDR1 SQVTM, CDR2 ANQGSEA. V gave up 5 bases and J gave up 9 bases, with 17 bases separating them. Each CDR3 protein gets one entry after TCRdb re-called the 5' RACE reads with MiXCR. The data contain approximately 30,000 distinct CDR3 sequences, under 8% of them singletons. This clonotype was found a few times. V usage is TRBV29-1 and J usage is TRBJ2-1; D remains ambiguous. Sample: PBMCs. This TCR was recovered from a woman aged 50 to 60 in good health. The CDR3 DNA is TGCAGCGTTACGCTCCTTCCCATGGGTGAGCAGTTCTTC. It specifies CSVTLLPMGEQFF.